These 8 T cell receptor beta chains were sequenced from one sample in a study of CD4 T cells in relation to SARS-CoV-2 and coronaviruses. The repertoire was sequenced with immunoSEQ multiplex PCR; TCRdb's copy has only in-frame clones and lacks some. This table has approximately 17,000 clones, roughly 74% appearing once. These receptors are not linked to any known antigen. CD4+ T cells from unexposed donors were obtained before the COVID-19 pandemic (2011-2018). Isolation of CD4+ T cells took place after about 9 days in culture. Sequenced input: CD4+ T cells from PBMCs, cultured in vitro. The receptors come from a human donor in good health.

The chain carries TRBV19 and TRBJ1-2; D is possibly TRBD1 (6 bases). Per the germline V gene, CDR1 is LNHDA and CDR2 is SQIVND (reference sequence). The V gene lost 1 base and the J gene lost 2 bases, with 8 bases spanning the gap. The CDR3 runs 14 residues. The CDR3 reads CASSIGGLNYGYTF. The CDR3 DNA reads as TGTGCCAGTAGTATAGGGGGGCTGAACTATGGCTACACCTTC.

To note about this clone: One junction end does not reproduce the germline sequence, and a read error may be involved. J is TRBJ2-3 and V is TRBV2, with a possible D match to TRBD2 (5 bases). Germline CDR1 SNHLY, CDR2 FYNNEI. CDR3 length: 10 amino acids. The CDR3 reads CASRSGRTEF. Written as DNA, the CDR3 is TGTGCCAGCAGGAGCGGACGGACCGAATTT.

The table lists this clone with a few counts. This sequence joins TRBV6-1 and TRBJ1-2, with D tentatively TRBD1 (6 bases). Germline lookup yields CDR1 MNHNS and CDR2 SASEGT. Trimming took 0 bases from V and 4 from J, leaving 18 bases between them. This CDR3 contains 17 residues. The CDR3 protein is CASSEAVGGQGGYGYTF. The DNA of the CDR3 is TGTGCCAGCAGTGAAGCTGTGGGGGGCCAGGGTGGCTATGGCTACACCTTC.

In its sample, this clone was seen a few times. The rearrangement joins TRBV19 to TRBJ2-7, with a tentative D call TRBD1 (6 bases). CDR1 and CDR2 (germline): LNHDA, SQIVND (reference sequence). The ends were cut back, 1 base at V and 3 bases at J, with 13 bases in the middle. The CDR3 runs to 15 residues. CDR3 sequence reads: CASSIGGTIYYEQYF. The CDR3 DNA sequence: TGTGCCAGTAGTATAGGGGGGACAATCTACTACGAGCAGTACTTC.

The genes are TRBV5-1 and TRBJ2-3; 9 bases map to TRBD2. CDR1 and CDR2 from the germline V gene are SGHRS and YFSETQ. V shed 2 bases and J 0 bases; nucleotides not matched to a gene: 1. The CDR3 has 15 amino acids. CDR3 protein: CASSFTSGSTDTQYF. Here the CDR3 DNA reads TGCGCCAGCAGCTTTACTAGCGGGAGCACAGATACGCAGTATTTT.

CDR3 sequence: CASSLAEARGSSNQPQHF. Written as DNA, the CDR3 is TGTGCCAGCAGCTTAGCGGAAGCCAGGGGAAGTAGCAATCAGCCCCAGCATTTT. The chain employs TRBV7-8 and TRBJ1-5; tentative D call: TRBD1 (6 bases). Germline CDR1 is SGHVS and CDR2 is FQNEAQ. The CDR3 extends over 18 amino acids. Deletions cut 0 bases from V and 0 bases from J, with 15 bases between.

This chain connects TRBV19 to TRBJ2-3, with 7 bases fitting TRBD2. This CDR3 is built from 16 residues. The trim removed 5 bases at V and 2 bases at J, leaving 10 bases unmatched. Germline CDR1 reads LNHDA; CDR2 reads SQIVND (reference sequence). The CDR3: CASSPRLARDTDTQYF. CDR3 DNA sequence: TGTGCCAGTAGTCCAAGACTAGCAAGAGACACAGATACGCAGTATTTT.

V and J are TRBV19 and TRBJ1-2; D not certain. Trimming took off 3 bases at V and 8 bases at J, with 10 bases between the two ends. The CDR3 runs to 12 residues. Germline assignment: CDR1 LNHDA and CDR2 SQIVND (reference sequence). CDR3 DNA sequence: TGTGCCAGTAGTATTGCCGAATGGGGCTACACCTTC. Protein sequence: CASSIAEWGYTF.